Here is one T cell receptor (beta chain) with its context. This entry comes from a study of cytomegalovirus exposure and HLA in healthy donors. Method: immunoSEQ multiplex PCR; TCRdb's copy keeps in-frame clones and lacks some. The sample holds approximately 120,000 clones, about 93% seen once. The clonotype was recovered from a woman aged 18-29 years in good health and CMV-seronegative. Sequenced input: PBMCs.

The CDR3 DNA reads TGTGCCTGGTCTAACGCGGGAGGGGTCCAAGAGACCCAGTACTTC. Protein sequence: CAWSNAGGVQETQYF. The chain employs TRBV30 and TRBJ2-5; 9 bases match TRBD2. The V gene's germline CDR1 is GTSNPN and CDR2 SVGIG (reference sequence). This CDR3 contains 15 residues. V shed 5 bases and J 1 base; nucleotides not matched to a gene: 8. The complete variable domain, with remaining parts taken from reference TRBV30 and TRBJ2-5, reads SQTIHQWPATLVQPVGSPLSLECTVEGTSNPNLYWYRQAAGRGLQLLFYSVGIGQISSEVPQNLSASRPQDRQFILSSKKLLLSDSGFYLCAWSNAGGVQETQYFGPGTRLLVL.